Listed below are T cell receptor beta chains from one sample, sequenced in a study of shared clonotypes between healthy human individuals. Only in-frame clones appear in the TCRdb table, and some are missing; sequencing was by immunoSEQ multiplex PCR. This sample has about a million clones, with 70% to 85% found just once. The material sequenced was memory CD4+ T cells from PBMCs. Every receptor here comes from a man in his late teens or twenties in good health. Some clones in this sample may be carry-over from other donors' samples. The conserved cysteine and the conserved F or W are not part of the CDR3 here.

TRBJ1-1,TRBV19,ASSKRGGNTEAF
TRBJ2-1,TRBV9,ASSSRLSSYNEQF
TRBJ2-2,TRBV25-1,ASSLGGHGSGELF
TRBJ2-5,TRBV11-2,ASSSWRGETQY
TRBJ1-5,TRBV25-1,ASSESGEGNQPQH
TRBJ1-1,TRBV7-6,ASSLASSPTEAF
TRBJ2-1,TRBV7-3,ASSLDSAPHNEQF
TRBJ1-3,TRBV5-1,ASSLDDFSGNTIY
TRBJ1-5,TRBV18,ASSLTGLGNQPQH
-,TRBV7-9,ASSLWTGAAYEQY
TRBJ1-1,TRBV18,ASFPVEGNTEAF
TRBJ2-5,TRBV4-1,ASSRIAGETQY
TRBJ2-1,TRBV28,AIRVLADYNEQF
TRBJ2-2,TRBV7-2,ASSRLGTVTNTGELF
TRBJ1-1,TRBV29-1,SVKDRGIEAF
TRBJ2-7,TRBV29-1,SASDRTKIGRSSYEQY
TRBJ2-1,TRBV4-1,ASSRDSGSPSYNEQF
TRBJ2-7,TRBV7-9,ASSPWGRVTEQY
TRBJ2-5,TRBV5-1,ASSLPGLAGPETQY
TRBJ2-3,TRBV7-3,ASSLSAGSTDTQY
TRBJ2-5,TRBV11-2,ASSLYGTSGQETQY
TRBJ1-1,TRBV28,ASRSVNTEAF
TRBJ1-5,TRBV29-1,SVVGTGTNQPQH
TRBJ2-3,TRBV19,ASSIGQRGNTQY
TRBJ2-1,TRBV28,ASSSQEEQF
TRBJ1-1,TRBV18,ASSPALGGYTEAF
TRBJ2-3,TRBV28,ASSPPWAADTQY
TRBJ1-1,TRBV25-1,ASSDLRDRSLNTEAF
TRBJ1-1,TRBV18,ASSPLPTGRTEAF
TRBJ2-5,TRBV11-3,ASSLQREGEQY
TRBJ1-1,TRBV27,ASSSRTANTEAF
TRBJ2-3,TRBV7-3,ASSLRGSSTDTQY
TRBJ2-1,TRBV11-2,ASSPTSGSYNEQF
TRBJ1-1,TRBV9,ASSVAGWDTEAF
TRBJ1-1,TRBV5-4,ASSLKMGSNTEAF
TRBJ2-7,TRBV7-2,ASSPTVSYEQY
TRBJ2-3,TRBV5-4,ASSLDQVPSTDTQY
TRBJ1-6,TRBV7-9,ASSAPGNSPLH
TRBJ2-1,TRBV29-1,SVEGRDRGLNEQF
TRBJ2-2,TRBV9,ASSVSTSGRLSGELF
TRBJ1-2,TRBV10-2,ASSESQGRGYT
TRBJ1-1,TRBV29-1,RVELRMNTEAF
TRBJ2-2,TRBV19,ASSSQSTGELF
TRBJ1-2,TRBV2,ASILTENYGYT
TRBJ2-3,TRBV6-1,AITGDGFTDTQY
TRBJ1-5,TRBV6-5,ASSYLSSNQPQH
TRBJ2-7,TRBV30,AWTPGTASYEQY
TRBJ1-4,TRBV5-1,ASSPDRVTEKLF
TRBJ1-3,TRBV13,ASSSKQGANTIY
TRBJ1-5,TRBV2,ASSDDSWRQPQH
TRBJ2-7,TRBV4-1,ASSQGSGGSSYEQY